This T cell receptor beta chain was captured by sequencing in a study of T-cell memory formation after mild COVID-19. Study summary: For the most part, TCR clusters were specific to one donor. The study's findings and limits: The pre-infection memory compartment contained some responding clones, suggesting cross-reactive memory joined. CD4/CD8 balance characterized clones contracting day 15 to 85, and CD4+ skew characterized later expanders. Clones which contracted sat mainly in CM and EM if CD4+, and in EMRA if CD8+.

Via MiXCR, TCRdb re-called the 5' RACE reads, giving one row per CDR3 protein. Of around 150,000 distinct CDR3 sequences detected, 9.5% to 13% appear once; the ten largest clones hold approximately 3.8%. Trimming left V 6 bases short and J 8 bases short, with 20 bases between. The CDR3 contains 15 residues. CDR1 and CDR2 from the germline V gene are LGHDT and YNNKEL (reference sequence). This clonotype has a count of ten or more. The antigen remains unidentified. This receptor was obtained from a man aged 18 to 30 who had mild COVID-19 (a few samples of this study predate the infection). Cell type and time point are not known. The chain has TRBV3-1 and TRBJ2-1; a weak D match, TRBD2 (6 bases). What was sequenced was PBMCs or a T cell subset sorted from them (not recorded which). The CDR3 loop reads CASRARRGGFDEQFF. CDR3 DNA sequence: TGTGCCAGCAGGGCGAGAAGGGGAGGATTCGATGAGCAGTTCTTC.